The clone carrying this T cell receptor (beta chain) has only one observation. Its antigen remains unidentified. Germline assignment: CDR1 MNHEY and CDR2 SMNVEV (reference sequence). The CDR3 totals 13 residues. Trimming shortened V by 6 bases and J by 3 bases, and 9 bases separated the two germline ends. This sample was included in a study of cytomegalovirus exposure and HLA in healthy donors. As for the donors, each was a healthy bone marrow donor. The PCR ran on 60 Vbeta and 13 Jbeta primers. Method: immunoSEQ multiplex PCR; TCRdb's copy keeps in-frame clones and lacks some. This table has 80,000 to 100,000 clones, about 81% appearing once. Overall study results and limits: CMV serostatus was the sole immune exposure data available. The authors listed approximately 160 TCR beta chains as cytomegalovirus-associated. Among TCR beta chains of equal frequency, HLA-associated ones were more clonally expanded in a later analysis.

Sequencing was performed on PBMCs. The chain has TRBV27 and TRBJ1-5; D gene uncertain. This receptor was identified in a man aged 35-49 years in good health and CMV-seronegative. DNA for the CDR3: TGTGCCAGCAGCCCCTATGACAATCAGCCCCAGCATTTT. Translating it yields CASSPYDNQPQHF.